The following is a TCR beta chain sequence with its context. This clone showed up just once. The antigen this receptor binds is unknown. Base qualities are not recorded, but no much larger clone differs from it by a single base. V is cut back by 3 bases and J by 5 bases, with 10 bases in the junction unmatched. CDR1 and CDR2 were assigned from the germline V gene (reference sequence) as SGHNT and YYREEE. Counted from cysteine to phenylalanine, this CDR3 has 16 amino acids. Here the CDR3 DNA is all that survives: 48 bases in frame from base 1. The trial excluded patients who had a history of autoimmune disease or who were on systemic immunosuppression. In every dose cohort, peripheral blood was drawn for TCR sequencing at baseline, cycle 4 day 1, and cycle 7 day 1. Samples came from an open-label, multicenter, first-in-human phase I dose-escalation trial of ivuxolimab. The trial enrolled adults with locally advanced or metastatic head and neck squamous cell, hepatocellular, melanoma or renal cell carcinoma. Before TCR sequencing, CD4+ T cells and CD8+ T cells were sorted from peripheral blood as separate populations.

These data come from a study of OX40 agonist ivuxolimab in advanced cancers. Some background on the complete study: Ivuxolimab was an agonistic, fully human IgG2 monoclonal antibody directed against OX40 (CD134), a costimulatory receptor. Intravenous ivuxolimab was administered to patients every 2 weeks at six dose levels: 0.01, 0.1, 0.3, 1.5, 3 and 10 mg/kg. Among the roughly 52 dose-escalation patients, roughly 20 had hepatocellular carcinoma, about 15 melanoma, 9 renal cell carcinoma and 9 head and neck cancer. A male proportion of around 81% and a mean age of around 60 years, ranging from roughly 20 to 80, were recorded for the dose-escalation cohort. Patients were allowed to have had prior anti-PD-1, anti-PD-L1 or anti-CTLA-4 therapy, and 30% to 40% of the dose-escalation patients had been treated with checkpoint inhibitors. Partial responses occurred in three dose-escalation patients, of whom one had hepatocellular carcinoma and two had cutaneous melanoma. The point of sequencing TCRbeta in the periphery was to test whether ivuxolimab changed TCR sequence diversity and drove clonal T-cell expansion. The paper describes the monotherapy dose-escalation part (N of about 47 patients) of the phase I trial of ivuxolimab. Points the paper makes about the study in general: In the 0.1-3.0 mg/kg groups, partial responders had among the lowest normalized peripheral clonal expansion, particularly in CD8+ T cells. At doses of 0.1 to 3.0 mg/kg, clonal expansion of both CD4+ and CD8+ T cells in blood was seen between baseline and week 6. Low levels of normalized T-cell clonal expansion were also seen in some patients who did not respond. Antigen specificity was not determined for the clonally expanded peripheral T cells. On average, CD8+ T cells showed more expanded clones than CD4+ T cells after ivuxolimab.

For sequencing of the TCRbeta CDR3 region, genomic DNA was extracted from the sorted cells. The immunoSEQ Assay was used for sequencing of TCRbeta CDR3 regions. Held by TCRdb, this immuneACCESS table contains in-frame sequences only and omits some clones. Under half of the omission traces to an unresolved V gene where checked; the cause of the rest is unknown. The sample contains approximately 55,000 clones, roughly 86% of them found a single time. The ten largest clones capture roughly 15% of the sample. The sequence is built from TRBV5-4 and TRBJ1-4, with TRBD1 identical over 7 junction bases. This TCR came from an adult with an advanced solid tumor such as melanoma, head and neck, liver or kidney cancer. Sequenced material: CD4+ or CD8+ T cells sorted from blood, taken in a trial of the OX40 agonist ivuxolimab. This receptor carries the CDR3 CASSWDPTTGNEKLFF. The nucleotides read TGTGCCAGCAGCTGGGACCCGACGACAGGGAATGAAAAACTGTTTTTT.